Reported below is one T cell receptor beta chain. The data stem from a study of blood T cell repertoires in COVID-19. The overall study: Material from acute and convalescent COVID-19 was sourced from the United States, Italy and Spain. T cells, B-cell-depleted T cells, or PBMCs provided the cDNA or gDNA that served as material.

This table comes from immunoSEQ multiplex PCR, and its TCRdb copy is limited to in-frame clones, with some not included. The sample carries more than 95,000 clones, around 92% recorded once. Sequencing was carried out using peripheral blood. This TCR derives from a woman in her sixties with acute or convalescent COVID-19.

The CDR3 loop is CATSPIGGFRVNEQFF. CDR3 bases: TGTGCCACCAGCCCGATCGGGGGTTTTCGCGTCAATGAGCAGTTCTTC. V and J are TRBV24-1 and TRBJ2-1; D may be TRBD2 (6 bases). Germline V gives CDR1 KGHDR, CDR2 SFDVKD. This CDR3 region has 16 residues. V dropped 7 bases and J dropped 6 bases, with 21 bases sitting between them.